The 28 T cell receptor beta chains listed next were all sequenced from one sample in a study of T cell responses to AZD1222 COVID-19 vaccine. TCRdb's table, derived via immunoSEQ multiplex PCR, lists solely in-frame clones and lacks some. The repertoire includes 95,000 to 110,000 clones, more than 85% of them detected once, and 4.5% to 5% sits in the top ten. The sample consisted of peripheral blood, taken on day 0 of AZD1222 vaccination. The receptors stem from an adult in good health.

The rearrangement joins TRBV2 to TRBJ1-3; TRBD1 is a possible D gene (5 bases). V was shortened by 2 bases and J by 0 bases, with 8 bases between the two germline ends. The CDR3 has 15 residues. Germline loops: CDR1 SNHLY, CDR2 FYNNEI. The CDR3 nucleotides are TGTGCCAGCAGTGAACGGACACTCTCTGGAAACACCATATATTTT. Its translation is CASSERTLSGNTIYF.

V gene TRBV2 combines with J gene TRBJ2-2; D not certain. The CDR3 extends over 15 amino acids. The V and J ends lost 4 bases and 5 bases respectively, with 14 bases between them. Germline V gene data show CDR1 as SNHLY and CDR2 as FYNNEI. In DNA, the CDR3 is TGTGCCAGCAGTGCAAGGGCTGGGCGAACCGGGGAGCTGTTTTTT. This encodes CASSARAGRTGELFF. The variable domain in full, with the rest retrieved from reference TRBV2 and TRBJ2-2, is EPEVTQTPSHQVTQMGQEVILRCVPISNHLYFYWYRQILGQKVEFLVSFYNNEISEKSEIFDDQFSVERPDGSNFTLKIRSTKLEDSAMYFCASSARAGRTGELFFGEGSRLTVL.

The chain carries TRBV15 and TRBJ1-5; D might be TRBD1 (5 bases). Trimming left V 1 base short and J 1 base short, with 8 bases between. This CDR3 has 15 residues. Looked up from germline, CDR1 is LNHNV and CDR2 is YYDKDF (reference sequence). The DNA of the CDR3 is TGTGCCACCAGCAGAGCGGGGGGGAGCAATCAGCCCCAGCATTTT. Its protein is CATSRAGGSNQPQHF.

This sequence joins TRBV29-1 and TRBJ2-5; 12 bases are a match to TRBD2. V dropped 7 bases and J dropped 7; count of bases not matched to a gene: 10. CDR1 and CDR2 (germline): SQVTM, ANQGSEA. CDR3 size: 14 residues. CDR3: CSAAQTSGSGTQYF. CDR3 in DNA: TGCAGCGCTGCCCAGACTAGCGGGAGTGGGACCCAGTACTTC.

CDR3 DNA sequence: TGTGCCAGCAGCTCTTCCGGGACTAGCGGTGGTGAGCAGTTCTTC. Amino acids: CASSSSGTSGGEQFF. The genes are TRBV5-8 and TRBJ2-1, with TRBD2 matching 11 bases. CDR3 length: 15 amino acids. J was trimmed by 9 bases and V by 3 bases; bases with no gene match: 8. Germline CDR1 is SGHTS and CDR2 is YDEGEE.

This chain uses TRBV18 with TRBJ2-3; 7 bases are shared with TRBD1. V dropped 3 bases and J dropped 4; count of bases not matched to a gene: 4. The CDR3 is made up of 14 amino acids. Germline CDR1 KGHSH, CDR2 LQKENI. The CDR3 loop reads CASSPAGTADTQYF. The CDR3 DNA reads TGTGCCAGCTCACCCGCCGGGACAGCAGATACGCAGTATTTT.

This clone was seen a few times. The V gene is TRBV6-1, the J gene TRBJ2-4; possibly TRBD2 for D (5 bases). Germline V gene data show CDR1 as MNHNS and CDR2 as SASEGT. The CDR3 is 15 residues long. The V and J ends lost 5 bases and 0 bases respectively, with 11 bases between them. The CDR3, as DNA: TGTGCCAGCAGTCCGTGGACTGGAGCCAAAAACATTCAGTACTTC. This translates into CASSPWTGAKNIQYF.

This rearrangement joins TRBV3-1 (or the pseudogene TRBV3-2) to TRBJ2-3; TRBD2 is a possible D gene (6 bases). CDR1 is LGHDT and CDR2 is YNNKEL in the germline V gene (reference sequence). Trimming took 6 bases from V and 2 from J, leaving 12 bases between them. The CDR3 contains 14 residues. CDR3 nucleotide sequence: TGTGCCAGCAGGCGGGACCCCGACACAGATACGCAGTATTTT. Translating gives CASRRDPDTDTQYF.

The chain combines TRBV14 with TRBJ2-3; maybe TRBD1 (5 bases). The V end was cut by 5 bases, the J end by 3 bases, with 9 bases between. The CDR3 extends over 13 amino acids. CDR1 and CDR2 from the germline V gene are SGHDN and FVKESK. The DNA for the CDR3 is TGTGCCAGCAGCAAGGGGTTGACAGATACGCAGTATTTT. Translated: CASSKGLTDTQYF.

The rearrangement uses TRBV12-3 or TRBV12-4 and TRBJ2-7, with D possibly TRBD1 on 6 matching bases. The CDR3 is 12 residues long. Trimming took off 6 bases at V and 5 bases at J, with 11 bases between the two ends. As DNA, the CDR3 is TGTGCCAGCAGCCCGGACAGCCACGAGCAGTACTTC. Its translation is CASSPDSHEQYF.

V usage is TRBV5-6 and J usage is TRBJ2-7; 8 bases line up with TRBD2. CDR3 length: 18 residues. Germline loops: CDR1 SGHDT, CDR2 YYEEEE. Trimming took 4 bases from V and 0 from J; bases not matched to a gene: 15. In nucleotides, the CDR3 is TGTGCCAGCAGCCGTCCGGCCCTTGGGAGCGGGAGCTCCTACGAGCAGTACTTC. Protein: CASSRPALGSGSSYEQYF.

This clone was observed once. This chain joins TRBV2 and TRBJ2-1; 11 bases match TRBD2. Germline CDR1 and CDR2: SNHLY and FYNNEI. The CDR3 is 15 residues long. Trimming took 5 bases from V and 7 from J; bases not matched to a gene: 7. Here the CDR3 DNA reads TGTGCCAGCAGTTCACTAGCGGGAGTAACTAATGAGCAGTTCTTC. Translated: CASSSLAGVTNEQFF. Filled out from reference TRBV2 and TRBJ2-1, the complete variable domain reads EPEVTQTPSHQVTQMGQEVILRCVPISNHLYFYWYRQILGQKVEFLVSFYNNEISEKSEIFDDQFSVERPDGSNFTLKIRSTKLEDSAMYFCASSSLAGVTNEQFFGPGTRLTVL.

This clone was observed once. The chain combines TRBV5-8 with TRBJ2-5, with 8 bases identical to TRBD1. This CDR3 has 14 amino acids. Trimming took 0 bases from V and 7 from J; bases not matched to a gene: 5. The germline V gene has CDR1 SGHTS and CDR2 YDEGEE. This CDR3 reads CASSLVAGGATQYF. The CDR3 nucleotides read TGTGCCAGCAGCTTGGTGGCAGGGGGCGCGACCCAGTACTTC.

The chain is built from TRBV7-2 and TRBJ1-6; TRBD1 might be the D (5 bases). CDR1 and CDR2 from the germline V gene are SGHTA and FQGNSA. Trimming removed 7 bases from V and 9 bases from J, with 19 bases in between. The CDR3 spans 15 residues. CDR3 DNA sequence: TGTGCCAGCACCAAACAGGACTACCCCATTTCACCCCTCCACTTT. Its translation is CASTKQDYPISPLHF.

The CDR3 sequence: CASGAAATGELFF. DNA for the CDR3: TGCGCCAGCGGGGCGGCAGCCACCGGGGAGCTGTTTTTT. The chain employs TRBV10-1 and TRBJ2-2, with D perhaps matching TRBD1 (5 bases). Trimming stripped 8 bases from V and 4 bases from J, with 11 bases between. Germline CDR1 is WNHNN and CDR2 is SYGVQD (reference sequence). This CDR3 has 13 amino acids.

CDR3 amino acids: CASSADSGRTTDTQYF. The DNA of the CDR3 is TGTGCCAGCAGCGCCGATAGCGGGAGAACCACAGATACGCAGTATTTT. The rearrangement uses TRBV9 and TRBJ2-3, with 9 bases fitting TRBD2. J was trimmed by 2 bases and V by 3 bases; bases with no gene match: 7. The length of the CDR3 is 16 residues. Per the germline V gene, CDR1 is SGDLS and CDR2 is YYNGEE.

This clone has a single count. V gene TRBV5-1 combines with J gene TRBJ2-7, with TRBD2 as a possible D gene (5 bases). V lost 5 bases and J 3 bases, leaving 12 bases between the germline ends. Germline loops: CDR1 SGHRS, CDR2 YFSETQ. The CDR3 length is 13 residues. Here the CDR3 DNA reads TGCGCCAGCAGGTCGTCGGGGAACTACGAGCAGTACTTC. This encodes CASRSSGNYEQYF.

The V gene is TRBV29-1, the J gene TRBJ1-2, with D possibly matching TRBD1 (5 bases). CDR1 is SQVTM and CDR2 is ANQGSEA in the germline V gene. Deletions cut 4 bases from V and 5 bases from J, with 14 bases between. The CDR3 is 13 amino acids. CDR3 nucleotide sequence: TGCAGCGTTGGGGCCGCGCAGGGATATGGCTACACCTTC. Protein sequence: CSVGAAQGYGYTF.

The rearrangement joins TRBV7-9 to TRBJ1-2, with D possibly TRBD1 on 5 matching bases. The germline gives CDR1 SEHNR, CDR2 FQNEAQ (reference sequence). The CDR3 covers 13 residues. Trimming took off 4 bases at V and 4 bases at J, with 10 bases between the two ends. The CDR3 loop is CASSSGHFYGYTF. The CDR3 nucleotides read TGTGCCAGCAGCTCTGGACATTTCTATGGCTACACCTTC.

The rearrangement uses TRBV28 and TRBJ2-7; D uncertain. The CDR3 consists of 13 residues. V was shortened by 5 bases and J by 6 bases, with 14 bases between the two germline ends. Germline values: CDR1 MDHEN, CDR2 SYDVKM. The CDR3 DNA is TGTGCCAGCAGTCTCACTTTGGGTTTCGAGCAGTACTTC. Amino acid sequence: CASSLTLGFEQYF.

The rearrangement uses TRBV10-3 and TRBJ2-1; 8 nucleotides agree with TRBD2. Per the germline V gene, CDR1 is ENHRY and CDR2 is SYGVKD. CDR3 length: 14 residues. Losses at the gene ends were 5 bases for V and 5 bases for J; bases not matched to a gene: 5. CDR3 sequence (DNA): TGTGCCATCAGTAGAGCGGGAGAGGACAATGAGCAGTTCTTC. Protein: CAISRAGEDNEQFF.

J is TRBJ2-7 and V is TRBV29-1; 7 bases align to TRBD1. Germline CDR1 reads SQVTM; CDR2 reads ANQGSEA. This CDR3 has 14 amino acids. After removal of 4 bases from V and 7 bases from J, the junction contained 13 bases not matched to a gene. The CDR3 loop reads CSVVTTGMGFEQYF. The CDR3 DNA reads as TGCAGCGTTGTAACGACAGGGATGGGCTTTGAGCAGTACTTC.

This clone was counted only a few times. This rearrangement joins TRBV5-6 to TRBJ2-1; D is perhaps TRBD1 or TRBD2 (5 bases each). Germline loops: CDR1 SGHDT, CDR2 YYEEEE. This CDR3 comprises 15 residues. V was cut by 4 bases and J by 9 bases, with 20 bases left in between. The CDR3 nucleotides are TGTGCCAGCAGCAAGCTGGGGCCGGGGCGATCTGAGCAGTTCTTC. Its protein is CASSKLGPGRSEQFF.

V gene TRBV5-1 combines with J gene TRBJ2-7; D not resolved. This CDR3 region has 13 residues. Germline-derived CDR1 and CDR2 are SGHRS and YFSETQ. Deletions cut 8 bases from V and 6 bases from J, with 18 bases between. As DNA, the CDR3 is TGCGCCAGTCGTGGGAACGGCTTTCTCGAGCAGTACTTC. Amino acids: CASRGNGFLEQYF.

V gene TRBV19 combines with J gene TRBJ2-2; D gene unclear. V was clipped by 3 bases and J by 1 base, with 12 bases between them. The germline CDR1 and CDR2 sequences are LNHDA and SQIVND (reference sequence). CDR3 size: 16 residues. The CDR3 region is CASSIRRHLNTGELFF. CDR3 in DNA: TGTGCCAGTAGTATTAGGAGACATCTGAACACCGGGGAGCTGTTTTTT.

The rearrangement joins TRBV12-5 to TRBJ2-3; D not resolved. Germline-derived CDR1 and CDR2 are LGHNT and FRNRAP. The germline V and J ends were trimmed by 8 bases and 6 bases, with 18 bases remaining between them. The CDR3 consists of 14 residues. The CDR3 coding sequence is TGTGCTAGTCGATCGTCCGGAACGGCGGATACGCAGTATTTT. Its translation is CASRSSGTADTQYF.

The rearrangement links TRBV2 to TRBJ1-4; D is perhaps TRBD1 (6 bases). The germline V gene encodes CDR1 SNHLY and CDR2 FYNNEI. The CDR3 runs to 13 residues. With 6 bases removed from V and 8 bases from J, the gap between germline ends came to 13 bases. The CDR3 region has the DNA TGTGCCAGCAGCGAGGGGGTGGGGGAAAAACTGTTTTTT. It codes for CASSEGVGEKLFF.

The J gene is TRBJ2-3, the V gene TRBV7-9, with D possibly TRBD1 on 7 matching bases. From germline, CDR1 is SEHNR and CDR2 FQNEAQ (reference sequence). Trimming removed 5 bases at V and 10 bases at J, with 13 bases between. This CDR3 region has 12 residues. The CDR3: CASSRDREAQYF. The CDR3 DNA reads TGTGCCAGCAGCCGAGACAGGGAGGCGCAGTATTTT.